This entry lists 16 T cell receptor beta chains sequenced from one sample in a study of blood T cell repertoires in COVID-19. The protocol was immunoSEQ multiplex PCR, while the TCRdb copy is restricted to in-frame clones and leaves out a portion. The top ten hold roughly 2.2% of the sample, which has about 120,000 clones, around nine tenths seen once. Sequenced material: peripheral blood. These receptors originate from a woman aged 50 to 65 with acute or convalescent COVID-19.

V and J are TRBV7-2 and TRBJ1-3; perhaps TRBD1 as D (6 bases). Trimming stripped 6 bases from V and 0 bases from J, with 12 bases between. Germline assignment: CDR1 SGHTA and CDR2 FQGNSA. The CDR3 spans 15 residues. In DNA form, the CDR3 reads TGTGCCAGCAGTTTCGGACAGTTCTCTGGAAACACCATATATTTT. Translated: CASSFGQFSGNTIYF.

This rearrangement joins TRBV7-3 to TRBJ2-1; 8 positions match TRBD1. Germline trimming cut 0 bases from V and 5 bases from J; bases unmatched to any gene: 6. CDR3 length: 16 amino acids. Germline V lookup: CDR1 SGHTA, CDR2 FQGTGA. The CDR3 here is CASSLTGWDRNNEQFF. The CDR3 region has the DNA TGTGCCAGCAGCTTAACCGGGTGGGACAGGAACAATGAGCAGTTCTTC.

This chain uses TRBV4-1 with TRBJ2-7; 8 bases fit TRBD2. CDR1 is MGHRA and CDR2 is YSYEKL in the germline V gene. The J segment lost 2 bases and the V segment lost 2 bases, leaving 5 bases of the junction unmatched. The CDR3 has 15 residues. The CDR3 spells CASSQPGLGTYEQYF. In DNA, the CDR3 is TGCGCCAGCAGCCAACCGGGACTAGGGACCTACGAGCAGTACTTC.

The rearrangement uses TRBV7-2 and TRBJ2-7; 7 bases line up with TRBD2. Germline trimming cut 5 bases from V and 0 bases from J; bases unmatched to any gene: 7. The CDR3 contains 15 residues. Germline V CDR1 and CDR2: SGHTA, FQGNSA. CDR3 sequence reads: CASSLWGGNSYEQYF. In DNA, the CDR3 is TGTGCCAGCAGCCTCTGGGGGGGGAACTCCTACGAGCAGTACTTC.

This chain's CDR3 is CASSQPRGEQYF. For the CDR3, the DNA is TGTGCCAGCAGCCAACCAAGAGGCGAGCAGTACTTC. The chain is built from TRBV3-1 (or the pseudogene TRBV3-2) and TRBJ2-7; D is unclear. V lost 2 bases, J lost 6 bases, and 8 bases lay in between. The V gene's germline CDR1 is LGHDT and CDR2 YNNKEL (reference sequence). The CDR3 spans 12 residues.

This chain connects TRBV30 to TRBJ2-4, with TRBD2 as a possible D gene (7 bases). CDR3 length: 14 residues. Trimming cost V 7 bases and J 4 bases, with 17 bases left between them. Germline loops: CDR1 GTSNPN, CDR2 SVGIG (reference sequence). The CDR3 region has the DNA TGTGCCTTAAAGGGAGGGGGGGGAAAAAACATTCAGTACTTC. Residues: CALKGGGGKNIQYF.

This chain joins TRBV19 and TRBJ2-3; 10 bases agree with TRBD2. The CDR3 length is 14 residues. V shed 4 bases and J 4 bases; nucleotides not matched to a gene: 2. The V gene's germline CDR1 is LNHDA and CDR2 SQIVND (reference sequence). CDR3 sequence: CASSNLAGADTQYF. The CDR3 DNA reads TGTGCCAGTAGTAATCTAGCGGGAGCAGATACGCAGTATTTT.

DNA of the CDR3: TGTGCCAGCAGCAGGTCCGGACTAACCTCTTACGAGCAGTACTTC. Translating it yields CASSRSGLTSYEQYF. The chain links TRBV7-9 to TRBJ2-7; maybe TRBD2 (6 bases). Germline V gene lookup returns CDR1 SEHNR and CDR2 FQNEAQ (reference sequence). Between the trimmed V and J ends, which lost 5 bases and 4 bases, there was a span of 18 bases. This CDR3 is built from 15 residues.

This chain joins TRBV12-3 or TRBV12-4 and TRBJ1-1; TRBD1 matches at 8 bases. The CDR3 runs 13 residues. V dropped 6 bases and J dropped 7; count of bases not matched to a gene: 7. The CDR3 reads CASRGDRPIEAFF. In DNA form, the CDR3 reads TGTGCCAGCAGGGGGGACAGGCCCATTGAAGCTTTCTTT.

V usage is TRBV6-2 or TRBV6-3 and J usage is TRBJ1-2; D is undetermined. This CDR3 is 18 amino acids long. Looked up from germline, CDR1 is MNHEY and CDR2 is SVGEGT. The germline V and J ends were trimmed by 6 bases and 0 bases, with 23 bases remaining between them. The CDR3 sequence is CASSPLPGSQGSNYGYTF. In nucleotides, the CDR3 is TGTGCCAGCAGCCCACTTCCAGGCAGCCAAGGATCTAACTATGGCTACACCTTC.

This sequence joins TRBV9 and TRBJ2-7; tentative D call: TRBD1 (5 bases). V dropped 4 bases and J dropped 5 bases, with 19 bases sitting between them. The CDR3 contains 15 residues. CDR1 and CDR2 from the germline V gene are SGDLS and YYNGEE. The CDR3 reads CASSRNQGFGDEQYF. Written as DNA, the CDR3 is TGTGCCAGCAGCCGTAACCAGGGTTTTGGGGACGAGCAGTACTTC.

The count of this clone is one. V gene TRBV2 combines with J gene TRBJ1-1, with 7 nucleotides matching TRBD1. This CDR3 has 15 amino acids. Trimming took 4 bases from V and 5 from J; bases not matched to a gene: 10. The germline V gene has CDR1 SNHLY and CDR2 FYNNEI. CDR3 sequence (DNA): TGTGCCAGCAGTGCTCCCGACAGGGTAGGGACTGAAGCTTTCTTT. Translation gives CASSAPDRVGTEAFF. The full variable domain, with the rest looked up from reference TRBV2 and TRBJ1-1, is EPEVTQTPSHQVTQMGQEVILRCVPISNHLYFYWYRQILGQKVEFLVSFYNNEISEKSEIFDDQFSVERPDGSNFTLKIRSTKLEDSAMYFCASSAPDRVGTEAFFGQGTRLTVV.

This clone was counted a single time. The chain joins TRBV25-1 to TRBJ2-5; D perhaps matches TRBD2 (5 bases). The CDR3 has 13 residues. CDR1 is MGHDK and CDR2 is SYGVNS in the germline V gene. Trimming took 3 bases from V and 2 from J, leaving 7 bases between them. The CDR3 here is CASSDGNQETQYF. CDR3 bases: TGTGCCAGCAGTGACGGGAATCAAGAGACCCAGTACTTC. Based on the CDR3 plus reference TRBV25-1 and TRBJ2-5, the full variable domain is EADIYQTPRYLVIGTGKKITLECSQTMGHDKMYWYQQDPGMELHLIHYSYGVNSTEKGDLSSESTVSRIRTEHFPLTLESARPSHTSQYLCASSDGNQETQYFGPGTRLLVL.

The chain has TRBV7-3 and TRBJ2-2, with TRBD2 matching 8 bases. V dropped 5 bases and J dropped 5; count of bases not matched to a gene: 7. Germline lookup yields CDR1 SGHTA and CDR2 FQGTGA. CDR3 length: 15 residues. The CDR3, as DNA: TGTGCCAGCAGCCCTCGGGGGGGCCGAACCGGGGAGCTGTTTTTT. This encodes CASSPRGGRTGELFF.

This rearrangement joins TRBV3-1 (or the pseudogene TRBV3-2) to TRBJ1-6, with no clear D. The germline gives CDR1 LGHDT, CDR2 YNNKEL (reference sequence). The CDR3 loop spans 13 amino acids. V lost 1 base and J lost 8, with 6 bases in between. DNA for the CDR3: TGTGCCAGCAGCCAAGTTGGCTATTCACCCCTCCACTTT. Translation gives CASSQVGYSPLHF.

Here the CDR3 reads CASSLEQRTYEQYF. CDR3 in DNA: TGTGCCAGCAGCTTGGAGCAGAGGACCTACGAGCAGTACTTC. This chain uses TRBV5-6 with TRBJ2-7; D ambiguous. Germline V CDR1 and CDR2: SGHDT, YYEEEE. The CDR3 runs to 14 residues. V was trimmed by 0 bases and J by 2 bases, leaving 9 bases between them.